This entry lists 3 T cell receptor beta chains sequenced from one sample in a study of blood T cell repertoires in COVID-19. The protocol was immunoSEQ multiplex PCR, while the TCRdb copy is restricted to in-frame clones and leaves out a portion. Found here are about 140,000 clones, approximately 88% of them singletons; the top ten hold 1.7%. The sequenced material came from peripheral blood. Receptors originate from a woman in her forties or fifties with acute or convalescent COVID-19.

Notes on this clone: The same CDR3 also results from other DNA sequences found in this sample. J is TRBJ1-1 and V is TRBV18, with 7 bases identical to TRBD1. The junction had 1 base not matched to a gene; V was cut back by 3 bases and J by 3 bases. Germline CDR1 reads KGHSH; CDR2 reads LQKENI. The CDR3 has 13 residues. The CDR3, as DNA: TGTGCCAGCTCACCGCAGGGGGACACTGAAGCTTTCTTT. It yields the protein CASSPQGDTEAFF. The whole variable domain, filled in from reference TRBV18 and TRBJ1-1, reads NAGVMQNPRHLVRRRGQEARLRCSPMKGHSHVYWYRQLPEEGLKFMVYLQKENIIDESGMPKERFSAEFPKEGPSILRIQQVVRGDSAAYFCASSPQGDTEAFFGQGTRLTVV.

The rearrangement uses TRBV5-1 and TRBJ1-2; D is undetermined. This CDR3 is built from 15 residues. The germline V and J ends were trimmed by 1 base and 3 bases, with 13 bases remaining between them. Germline-derived CDR1 and CDR2 are SGHRS and YFSETQ. The CDR3 is CASSLRLGGDYGYTF. The DNA for the CDR3 is TGCGCCAGCAGCTTGCGTTTAGGAGGCGACTATGGCTACACCTTC.

J is TRBJ1-2 and V is TRBV28, with TRBD1 matching over 8 bases. CDR1 is MDHEN, CDR2 SYDVKM, per germline. Losses at the gene ends were 7 bases for V and 7 bases for J; bases not matched to a gene: 8. The CDR3 sequence is 13 residues long. The CDR3: CASKKQGASGYTF. CDR3 in DNA: TGTGCCAGCAAAAAGCAGGGGGCGAGTGGCTACACCTTC.